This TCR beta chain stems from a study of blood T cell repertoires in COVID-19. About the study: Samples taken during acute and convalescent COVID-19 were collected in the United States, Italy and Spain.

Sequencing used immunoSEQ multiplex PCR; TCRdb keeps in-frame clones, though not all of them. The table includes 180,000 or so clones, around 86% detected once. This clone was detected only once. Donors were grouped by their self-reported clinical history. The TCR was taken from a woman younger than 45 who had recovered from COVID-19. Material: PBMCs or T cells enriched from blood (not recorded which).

The CDR3 sequence is CASSLGRDRDVGYTF. The CDR3 nucleotides read TGTGCCAGCAGTTTGGGGCGAGACAGGGACGTTGGCTACACCTTC. V and J are TRBV27 and TRBJ1-2; TRBD1 aligns across 7 bases. This CDR3 region has 15 residues. Germline CDR1 reads MNHEY; CDR2 reads SMNVEV (reference sequence). Germline trimming cut 3 bases from V and 7 bases from J; bases unmatched to any gene: 11.